This TCR beta chain was profiled in a study of control samples from healthy donors and cancer patients. Here immunoSEQ multiplex PCR was the method, and the copy in TCRdb shows in-frame clones only, minus some. The sample carries about 110,000 clones, more than 85% recorded once. V lost 0 bases and J 0 bases, leaving 8 bases between the germline ends. This CDR3 is built from 16 residues. Per germline, CDR1 MGHRA and CDR2 YSYEKL. V gene TRBV4-1 combines with J gene TRBJ1-4, with D hard to call. The sample taken for sequencing was blood. The receptor was isolated from a woman in her fifties or sixties in good health. The CDR3 nucleotides are TGCGCCAGCAGCCAAGATTGGATTGCAACTAATGAAAAACTGTTTTTT. As protein: CASSQDWIATNEKLFF.